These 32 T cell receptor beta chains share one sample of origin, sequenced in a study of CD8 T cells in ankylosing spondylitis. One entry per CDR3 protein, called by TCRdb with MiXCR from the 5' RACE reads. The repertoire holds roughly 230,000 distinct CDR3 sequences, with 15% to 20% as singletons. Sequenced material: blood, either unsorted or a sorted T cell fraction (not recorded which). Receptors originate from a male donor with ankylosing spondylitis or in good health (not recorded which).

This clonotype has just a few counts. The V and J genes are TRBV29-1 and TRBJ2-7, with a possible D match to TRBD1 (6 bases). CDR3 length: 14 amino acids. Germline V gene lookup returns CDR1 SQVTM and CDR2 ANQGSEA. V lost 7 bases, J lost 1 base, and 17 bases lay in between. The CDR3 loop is CSGPGTPSSYEQYF. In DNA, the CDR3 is TGCAGCGGCCCCGGGACACCGAGTTCCTACGAGCAGTACTTC.

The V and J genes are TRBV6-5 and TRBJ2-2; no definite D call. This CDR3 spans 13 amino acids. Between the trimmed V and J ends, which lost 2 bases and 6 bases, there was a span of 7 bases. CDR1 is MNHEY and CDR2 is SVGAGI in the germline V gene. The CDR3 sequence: CASSYGSPGELFF. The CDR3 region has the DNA TGTGCCAGCAGTTACGGGTCACCCGGGGAGCTGTTTTTT.

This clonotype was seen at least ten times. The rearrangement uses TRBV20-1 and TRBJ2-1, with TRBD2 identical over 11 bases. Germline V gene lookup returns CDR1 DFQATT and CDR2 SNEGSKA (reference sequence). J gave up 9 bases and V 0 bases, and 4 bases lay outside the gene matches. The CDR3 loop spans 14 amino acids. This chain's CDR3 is CSARDLAGGFEQFF. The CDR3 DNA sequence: TGCAGTGCTAGAGACCTAGCGGGAGGTTTTGAGCAGTTCTTC.

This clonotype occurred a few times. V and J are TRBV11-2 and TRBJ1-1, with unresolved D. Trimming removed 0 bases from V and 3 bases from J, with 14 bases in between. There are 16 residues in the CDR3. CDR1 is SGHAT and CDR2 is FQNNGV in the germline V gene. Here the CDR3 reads CASSLDPGVLDTEAFF. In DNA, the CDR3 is TGTGCCAGCAGCTTAGATCCTGGGGTGCTGGACACTGAAGCTTTCTTT.

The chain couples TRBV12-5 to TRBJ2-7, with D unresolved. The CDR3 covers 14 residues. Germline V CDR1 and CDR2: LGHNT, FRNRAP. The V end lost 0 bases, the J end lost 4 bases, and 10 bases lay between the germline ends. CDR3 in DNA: TGTGCTAGTGGTTTGGTTCTTCAGCCGTACGAGCAGTACTTC. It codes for CASGLVLQPYEQYF.

The CDR3 bases are TGCAGCGTCCTAAGGCAGGGGAGCAACACCGGGGAGCTGTTTTTT. This translates into CSVLRQGSNTGELFF. The genes are TRBV29-1 and TRBJ2-2; D possibly corresponds to TRBD1 (6 bases). The V end lost 6 bases, the J end lost 2 bases, and 16 bases lay between the germline ends. The CDR3 has 15 amino acids. Germline CDR1 reads SQVTM; CDR2 reads ANQGSEA.

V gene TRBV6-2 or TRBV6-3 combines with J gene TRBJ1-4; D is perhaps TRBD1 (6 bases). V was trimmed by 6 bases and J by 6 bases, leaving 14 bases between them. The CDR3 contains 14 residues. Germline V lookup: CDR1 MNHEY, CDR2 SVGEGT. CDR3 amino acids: CASRRRDIDEKLFF. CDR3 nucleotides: TGTGCCAGCAGAAGACGGGACATCGATGAAAAACTGTTTTTT.

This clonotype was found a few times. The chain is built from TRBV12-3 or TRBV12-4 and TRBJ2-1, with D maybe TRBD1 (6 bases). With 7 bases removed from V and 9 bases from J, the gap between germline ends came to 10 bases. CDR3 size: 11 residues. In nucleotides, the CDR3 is TGTGCCAGCACCAGGGGTCTTGAGCAGTTCTTC. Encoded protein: CASTRGLEQFF.

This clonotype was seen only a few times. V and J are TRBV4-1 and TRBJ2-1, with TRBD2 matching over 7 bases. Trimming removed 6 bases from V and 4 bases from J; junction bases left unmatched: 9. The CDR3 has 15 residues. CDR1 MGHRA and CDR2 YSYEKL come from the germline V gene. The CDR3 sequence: CASSGRASGYNEQFF. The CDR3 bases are TGCGCCAGCAGTGGGCGGGCTAGCGGATACAATGAGCAGTTCTTC.

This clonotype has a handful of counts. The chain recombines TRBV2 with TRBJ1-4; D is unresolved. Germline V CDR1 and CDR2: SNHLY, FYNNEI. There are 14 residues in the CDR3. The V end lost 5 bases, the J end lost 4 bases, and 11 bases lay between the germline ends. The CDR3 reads CASSKWASNEKLFF. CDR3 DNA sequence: TGTGCCAGCAGTAAATGGGCCAGTAATGAAAAACTGTTTTTT.

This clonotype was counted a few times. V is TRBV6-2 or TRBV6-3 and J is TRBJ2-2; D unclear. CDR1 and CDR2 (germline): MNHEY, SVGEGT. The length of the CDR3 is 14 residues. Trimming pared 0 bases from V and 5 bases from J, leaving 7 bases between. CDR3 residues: CASSYSESTGELFF. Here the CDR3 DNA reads TGTGCCAGCAGTTACTCCGAGTCGACCGGGGAGCTGTTTTTT.

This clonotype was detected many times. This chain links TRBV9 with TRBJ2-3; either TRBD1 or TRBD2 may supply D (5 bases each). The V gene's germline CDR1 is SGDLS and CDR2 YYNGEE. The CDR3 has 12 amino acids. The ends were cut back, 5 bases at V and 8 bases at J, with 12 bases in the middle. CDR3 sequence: CASRDDGGTQYF. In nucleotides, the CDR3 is TGTGCCAGCAGGGATGATGGGGGTACGCAGTATTTT. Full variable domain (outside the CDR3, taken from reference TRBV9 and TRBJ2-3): DSGVTQTPKHLITATGQRVTLRCSPRSGDLSVYWYQQSLDQGLQFLIQYYNGEERAKGNILERFSAQQFPDLHSELNLSSLELGDSALYFCASRDDGGTQYFGPGTRLTVL.

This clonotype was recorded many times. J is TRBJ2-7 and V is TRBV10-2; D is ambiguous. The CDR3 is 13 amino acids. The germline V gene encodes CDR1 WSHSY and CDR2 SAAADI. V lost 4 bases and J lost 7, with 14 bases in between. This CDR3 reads CASSGIDSWEQYF. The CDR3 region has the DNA TGCGCCAGCAGTGGGATCGACTCCTGGGAGCAGTACTTC.

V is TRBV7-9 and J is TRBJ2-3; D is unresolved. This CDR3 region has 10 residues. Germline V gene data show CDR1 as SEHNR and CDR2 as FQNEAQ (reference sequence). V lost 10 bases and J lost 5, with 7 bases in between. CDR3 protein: CATARDTQYF. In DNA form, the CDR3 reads TGTGCCACAGCACGAGATACGCAGTATTTT.

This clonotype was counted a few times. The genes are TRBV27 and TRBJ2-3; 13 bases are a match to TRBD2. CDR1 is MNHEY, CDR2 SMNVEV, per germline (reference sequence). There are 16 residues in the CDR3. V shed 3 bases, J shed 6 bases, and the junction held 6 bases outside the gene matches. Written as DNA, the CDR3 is TGTGCCAGCAGTTTTGGACTAGCGGGAGTAGAGGATACGCAGTATTTT. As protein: CASSFGLAGVEDTQYF.

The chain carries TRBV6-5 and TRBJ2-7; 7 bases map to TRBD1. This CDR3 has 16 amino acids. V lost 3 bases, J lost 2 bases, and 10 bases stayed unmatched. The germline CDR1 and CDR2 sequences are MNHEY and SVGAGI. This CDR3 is CASSYITGTEPYEQYF. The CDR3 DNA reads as TGTGCCAGCAGTTATATCACCGGGACAGAACCCTACGAGCAGTACTTC.

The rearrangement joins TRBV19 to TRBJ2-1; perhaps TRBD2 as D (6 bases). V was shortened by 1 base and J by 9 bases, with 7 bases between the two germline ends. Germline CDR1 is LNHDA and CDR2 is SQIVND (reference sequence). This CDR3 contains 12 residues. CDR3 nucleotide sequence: TGTGCCAGTAGTATAGTGGGGGGTGAGCAGTTCTTC. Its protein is CASSIVGGEQFF.

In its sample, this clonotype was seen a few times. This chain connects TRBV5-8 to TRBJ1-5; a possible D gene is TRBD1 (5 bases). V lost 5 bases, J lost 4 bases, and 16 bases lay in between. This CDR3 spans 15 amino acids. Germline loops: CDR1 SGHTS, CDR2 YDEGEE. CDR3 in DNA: TGTGCCAGCAGTCCCGGAGGGGCCGCAAATCAGCCCCAGCATTTT. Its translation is CASSPGGAANQPQHF.

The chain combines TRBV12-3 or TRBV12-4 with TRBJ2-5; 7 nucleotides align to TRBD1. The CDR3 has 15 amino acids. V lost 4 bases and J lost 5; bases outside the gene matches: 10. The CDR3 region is CASSSLEGARETQYF. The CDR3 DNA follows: TGTGCCAGCAGTTCCTTAGAGGGGGCGAGGGAGACCCAGTACTTC.

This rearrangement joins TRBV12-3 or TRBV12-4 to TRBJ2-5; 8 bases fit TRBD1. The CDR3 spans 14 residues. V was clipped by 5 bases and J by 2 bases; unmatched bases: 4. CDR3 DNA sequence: TGTGCCAGCAGTCCCGGACAGGGACAAGAGACCCAGTACTTC. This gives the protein CASSPGQGQETQYF.

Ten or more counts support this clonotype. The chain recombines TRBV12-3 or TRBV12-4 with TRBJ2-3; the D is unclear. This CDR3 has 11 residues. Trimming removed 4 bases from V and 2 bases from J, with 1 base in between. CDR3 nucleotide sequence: TGTGCCAGCAGTTCCACAGATACGCAGTATTTT. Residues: CASSSTDTQYF.

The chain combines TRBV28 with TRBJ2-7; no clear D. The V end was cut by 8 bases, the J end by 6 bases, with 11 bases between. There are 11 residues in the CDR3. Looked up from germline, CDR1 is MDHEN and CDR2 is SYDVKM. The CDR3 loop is CASAWESEQYF. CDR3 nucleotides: TGTGCCAGCGCGTGGGAAAGCGAGCAGTACTTC.

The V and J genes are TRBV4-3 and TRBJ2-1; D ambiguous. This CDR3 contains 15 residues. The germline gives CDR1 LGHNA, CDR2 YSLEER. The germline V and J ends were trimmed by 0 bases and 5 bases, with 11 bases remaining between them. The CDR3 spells CASSQDRVGDNEQFF. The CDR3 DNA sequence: TGCGCCAGCAGCCAAGATCGTGTTGGAGACAATGAGCAGTTCTTC.

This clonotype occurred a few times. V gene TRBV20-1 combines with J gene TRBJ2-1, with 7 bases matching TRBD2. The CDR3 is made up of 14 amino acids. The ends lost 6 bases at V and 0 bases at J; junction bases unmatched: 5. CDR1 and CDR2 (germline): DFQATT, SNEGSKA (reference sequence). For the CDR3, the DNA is TGCAGTGCATTAGCGGGCAGCTCCTACAATGAGCAGTTCTTC. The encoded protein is CSALAGSSYNEQFF.

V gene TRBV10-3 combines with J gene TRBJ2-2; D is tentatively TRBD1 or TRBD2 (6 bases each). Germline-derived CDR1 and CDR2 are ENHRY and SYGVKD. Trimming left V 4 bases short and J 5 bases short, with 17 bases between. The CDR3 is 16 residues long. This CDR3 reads CAISGWGARNTGELFF. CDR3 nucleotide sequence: TGTGCCATCAGTGGATGGGGGGCGAGGAATACCGGGGAGCTGTTTTTT.

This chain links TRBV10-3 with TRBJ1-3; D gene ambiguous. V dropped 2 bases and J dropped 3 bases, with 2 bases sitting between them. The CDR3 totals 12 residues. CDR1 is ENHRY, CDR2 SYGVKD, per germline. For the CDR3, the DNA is TGTGCCATCAGTGAGGATGGAAACACCATATATTTT. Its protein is CAISEDGNTIYF.

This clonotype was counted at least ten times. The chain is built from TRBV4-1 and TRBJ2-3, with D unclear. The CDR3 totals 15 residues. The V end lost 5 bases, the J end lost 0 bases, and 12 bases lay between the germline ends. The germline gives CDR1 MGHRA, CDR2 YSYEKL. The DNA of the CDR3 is TGCGCCAGCAGCTTCTACTCCTCTAGCACAGATACGCAGTATTTT. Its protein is CASSFYSSSTDTQYF.

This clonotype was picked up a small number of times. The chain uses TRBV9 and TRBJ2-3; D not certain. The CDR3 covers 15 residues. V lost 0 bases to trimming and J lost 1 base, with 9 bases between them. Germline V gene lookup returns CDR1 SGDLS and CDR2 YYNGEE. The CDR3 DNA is TGTGCCAGCAGCGTAGACGGGTCCCGCACAGATACGCAGTATTTT. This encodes CASSVDGSRTDTQYF.

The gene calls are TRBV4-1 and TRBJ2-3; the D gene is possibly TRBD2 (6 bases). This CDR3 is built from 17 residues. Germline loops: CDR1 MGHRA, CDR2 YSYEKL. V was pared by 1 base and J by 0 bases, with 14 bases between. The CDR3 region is CASSQGISRDSTDTQYF. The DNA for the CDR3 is TGCGCCAGCAGCCAAGGAATATCGCGGGATAGCACAGATACGCAGTATTTT.

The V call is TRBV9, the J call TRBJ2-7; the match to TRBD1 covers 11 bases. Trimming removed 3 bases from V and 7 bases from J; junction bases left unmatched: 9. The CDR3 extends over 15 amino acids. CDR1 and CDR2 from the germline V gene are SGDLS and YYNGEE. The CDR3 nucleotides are TGTGCCAGCAGCGCGCCGGGACAGGGGGTGTCAGAGCAGTACTTC. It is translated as CASSAPGQGVSEQYF.

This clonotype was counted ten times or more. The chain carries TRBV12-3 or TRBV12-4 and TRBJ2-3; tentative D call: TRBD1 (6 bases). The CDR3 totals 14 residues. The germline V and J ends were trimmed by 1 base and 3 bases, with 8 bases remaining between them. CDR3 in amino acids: CASSLVRGTDTQYF. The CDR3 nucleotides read TGTGCCAGCAGTTTAGTCAGGGGAACAGATACGCAGTATTTT.

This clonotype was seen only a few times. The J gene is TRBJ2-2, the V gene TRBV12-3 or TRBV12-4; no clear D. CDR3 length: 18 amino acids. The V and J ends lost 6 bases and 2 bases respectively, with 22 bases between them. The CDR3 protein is CASSPIQAMLLNTGELFF. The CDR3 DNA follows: TGTGCCAGCAGCCCCATTCAGGCCATGCTACTTAACACCGGGGAGCTGTTTTTT.